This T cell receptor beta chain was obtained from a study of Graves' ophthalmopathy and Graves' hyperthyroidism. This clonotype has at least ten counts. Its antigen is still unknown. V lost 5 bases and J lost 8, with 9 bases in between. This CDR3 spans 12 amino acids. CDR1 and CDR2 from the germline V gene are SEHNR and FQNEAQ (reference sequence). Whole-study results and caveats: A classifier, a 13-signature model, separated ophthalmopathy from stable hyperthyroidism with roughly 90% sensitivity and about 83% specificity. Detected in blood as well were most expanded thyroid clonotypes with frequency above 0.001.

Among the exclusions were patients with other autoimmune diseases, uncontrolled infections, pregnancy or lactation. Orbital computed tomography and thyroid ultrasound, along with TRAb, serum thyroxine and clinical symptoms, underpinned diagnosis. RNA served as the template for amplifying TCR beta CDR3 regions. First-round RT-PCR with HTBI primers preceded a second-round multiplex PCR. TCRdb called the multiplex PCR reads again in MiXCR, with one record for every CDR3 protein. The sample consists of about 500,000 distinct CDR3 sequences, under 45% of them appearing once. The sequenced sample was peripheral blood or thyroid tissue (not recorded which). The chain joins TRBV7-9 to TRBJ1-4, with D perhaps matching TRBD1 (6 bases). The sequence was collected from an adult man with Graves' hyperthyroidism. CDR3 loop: CASSVGQEKLFF. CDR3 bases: TGTGCCAGCAGCGTAGGACAGGAAAAACTGTTTTTT.